This T cell receptor (beta chain) was captured by sequencing in a study of spatial heterogeneity in lung cancer. Study as a whole: Detection consistently captured more beta-chain sequences than alpha-chain sequences. The study's findings and limits: Among blood samples, ubiquitous expanded tumor TCRs appeared more at resection than at follow-up.

Every individual TCR cDNA molecule carried its own unique molecular identifier, which allowed correction of PCR and sequencing errors. TCRdb fed the 5' RACE reads into MiXCR, producing one record per CDR3 protein. The sample shows around 6,700 distinct CDR3 sequences, 7% of them seen only once. Time point described: sample taken at primary tumor resection. The input material, whole RNA from tumor, nontumor lung or frozen PBMC, was sequenced unsorted. Donors were roughly 70 untreated early-stage non-small cell lung cancer patients. Germline CDR1 DFQATT, CDR2 SNEGSKA (reference sequence). Trimming shortened V by 3 bases and J by 3 bases, and 12 bases separated the two germline ends. The CDR3 is 13 residues long. This clonotype was seen at least ten times. Its antigen is as yet unknown. The size of this beta chain means little, since it is a stray read in a library made for alpha chains.

The TCR comes from a male donor with early-stage non-small cell lung cancer. V and J are TRBV20-1 and TRBJ2-7; perhaps TRBD2 as D (5 bases). The starting material was PBMCs, obtained at surgery. CDR3 sequence reads: CSARRELNYEQYF. CDR3 DNA sequence: TGCAGTGCTAGGAGGGAGTTGAACTACGAGCAGTACTTC.